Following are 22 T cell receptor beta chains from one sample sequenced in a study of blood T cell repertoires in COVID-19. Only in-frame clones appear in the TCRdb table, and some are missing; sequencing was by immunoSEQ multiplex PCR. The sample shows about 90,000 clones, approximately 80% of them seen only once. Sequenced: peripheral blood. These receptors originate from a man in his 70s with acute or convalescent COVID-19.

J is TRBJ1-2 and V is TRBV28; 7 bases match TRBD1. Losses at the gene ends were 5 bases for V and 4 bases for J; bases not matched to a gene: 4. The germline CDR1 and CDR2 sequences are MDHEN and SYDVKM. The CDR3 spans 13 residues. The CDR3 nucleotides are TGTGCCAGCAGTCCTACAGGGGTCTATGGCTACACCTTC. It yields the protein CASSPTGVYGYTF.

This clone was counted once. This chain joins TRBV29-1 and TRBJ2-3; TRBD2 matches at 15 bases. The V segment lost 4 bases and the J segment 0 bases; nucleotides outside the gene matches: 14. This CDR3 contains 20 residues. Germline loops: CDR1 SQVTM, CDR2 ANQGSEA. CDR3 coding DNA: TGCAGCGTTGGGGGACTAGCGGGGGGCCCAGGGTTCTCTAGCACAGATACGCAGTATTTT. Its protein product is CSVGGLAGGPGFSSTDTQYF.

The CDR3 region has the DNA TGTGCCAGTAGTGAGAGCTCCGGGGGCTATGGCTACACCTTC. It translates to CASSESSGGYGYTF. The chain uses TRBV19 and TRBJ1-2; the D gene is possibly TRBD1 (5 bases). Looked up from germline, CDR1 is LNHDA and CDR2 is SQIVND (reference sequence). Trimming removed 5 bases at V and 4 bases at J, with 14 bases between. The CDR3 is 14 residues long.

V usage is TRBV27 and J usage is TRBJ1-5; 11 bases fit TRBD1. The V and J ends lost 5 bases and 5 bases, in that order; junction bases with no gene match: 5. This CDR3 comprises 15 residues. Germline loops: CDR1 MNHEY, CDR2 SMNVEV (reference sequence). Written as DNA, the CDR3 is TGTGCCAGCAGTGCGGACAGGGGGCTTGATCAGCCCCAGCATTTT. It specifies CASSADRGLDQPQHF.

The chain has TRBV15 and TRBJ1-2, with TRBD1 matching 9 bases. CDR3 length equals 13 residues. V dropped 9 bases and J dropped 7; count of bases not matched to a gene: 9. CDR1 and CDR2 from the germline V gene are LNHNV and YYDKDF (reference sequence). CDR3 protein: CATGQGTSGGYTF. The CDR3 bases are TGTGCCACGGGACAGGGAACCTCGGGTGGCTACACCTTC. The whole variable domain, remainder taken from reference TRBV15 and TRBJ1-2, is DAMVIQNPRYQVTQFGKPVTLSCSQTLNHNVMYWYQQKSSQAPKLLFHYYDKDFNNEADTPDNFQSRRPNTSFCFLDIRSPGLGDTAMYLCATGQGTSGGYTFGSGTRLTVV.

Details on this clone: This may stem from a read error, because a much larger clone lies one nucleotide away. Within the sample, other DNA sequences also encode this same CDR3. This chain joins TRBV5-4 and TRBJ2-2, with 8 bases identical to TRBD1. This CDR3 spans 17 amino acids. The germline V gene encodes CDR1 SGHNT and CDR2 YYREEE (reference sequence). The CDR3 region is CASSFSLQGARTGELFF. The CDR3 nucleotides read TGTGCCAGCAGCTTTAGCCTGCAGGGGGCGCGGACCGGGGAACTGTTTTTT.

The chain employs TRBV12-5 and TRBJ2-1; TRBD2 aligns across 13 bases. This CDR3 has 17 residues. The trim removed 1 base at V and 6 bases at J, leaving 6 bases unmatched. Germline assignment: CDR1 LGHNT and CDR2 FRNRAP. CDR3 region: CASGLGLAGGPLNEQFF. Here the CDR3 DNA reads TGTGCTAGTGGTTTGGGACTAGCGGGGGGCCCCCTCAATGAGCAGTTCTTC.

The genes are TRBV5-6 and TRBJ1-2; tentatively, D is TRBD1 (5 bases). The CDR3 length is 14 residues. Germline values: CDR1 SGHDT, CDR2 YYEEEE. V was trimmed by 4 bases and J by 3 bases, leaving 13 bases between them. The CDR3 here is CASSPSGGDYGYTF. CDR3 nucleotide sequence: TGTGCCAGCAGCCCCTCGGGGGGGGACTATGGCTACACCTTC.

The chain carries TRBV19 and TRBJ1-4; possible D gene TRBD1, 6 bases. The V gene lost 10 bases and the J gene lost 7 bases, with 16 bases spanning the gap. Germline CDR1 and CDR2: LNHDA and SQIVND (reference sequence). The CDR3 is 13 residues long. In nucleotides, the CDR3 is TGTGCCACGGCAGGGGTTCAAGGTGAAAAACTGTTTTTT. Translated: CATAGVQGEKLFF. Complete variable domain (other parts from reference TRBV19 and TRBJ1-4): DGGITQSPKYLFRKEGQNVTLSCEQNLNHDAMYWYRQDPGQGLRLIYYSQIVNDFQKGDIAEGYSVSREKKESFPLTVTSAQKNPTAFYLCATAGVQGEKLFFGSGTQLSVL.

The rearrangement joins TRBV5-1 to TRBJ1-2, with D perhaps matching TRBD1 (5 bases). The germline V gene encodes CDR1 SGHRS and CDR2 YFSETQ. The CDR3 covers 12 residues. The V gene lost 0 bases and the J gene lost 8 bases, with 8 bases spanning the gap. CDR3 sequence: CASSLEGHGYTF. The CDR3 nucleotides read TGCGCCAGCAGCTTGGAGGGGCACGGCTACACCTTC. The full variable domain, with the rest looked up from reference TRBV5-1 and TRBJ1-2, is KAGVTQTPRYLIKTRGQQVTLSCSPISGHRSVSWYQQTPGQGLQFLFEYFSETQRNKGNFPGRFSGRQFSNSRSEMNVSTLELGDSALYLCASSLEGHGYTFGSGTRLTVV.

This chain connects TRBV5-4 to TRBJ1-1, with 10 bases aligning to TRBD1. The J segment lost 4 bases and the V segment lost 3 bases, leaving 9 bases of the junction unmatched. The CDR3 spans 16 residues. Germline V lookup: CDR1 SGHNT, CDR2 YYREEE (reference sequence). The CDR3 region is CASSWGDRGRGTEAFF. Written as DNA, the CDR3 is TGTGCCAGCAGCTGGGGGGACAGGGGAAGAGGCACTGAAGCTTTCTTT.

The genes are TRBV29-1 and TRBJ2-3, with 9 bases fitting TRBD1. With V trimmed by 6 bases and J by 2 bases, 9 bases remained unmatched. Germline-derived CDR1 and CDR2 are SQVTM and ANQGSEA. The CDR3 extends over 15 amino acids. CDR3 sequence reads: CSVAGTGRSTDTQYF. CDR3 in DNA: TGCAGCGTGGCCGGGACAGGGAGGTCCACAGATACGCAGTATTTT.

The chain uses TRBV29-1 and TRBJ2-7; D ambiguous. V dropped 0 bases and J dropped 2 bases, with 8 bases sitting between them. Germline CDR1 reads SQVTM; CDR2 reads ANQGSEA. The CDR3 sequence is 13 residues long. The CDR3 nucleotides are TGCAGCGTTGAAGATACCCACACCTACGAGCAGTACGTC. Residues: CSVEDTHTYEQYV.

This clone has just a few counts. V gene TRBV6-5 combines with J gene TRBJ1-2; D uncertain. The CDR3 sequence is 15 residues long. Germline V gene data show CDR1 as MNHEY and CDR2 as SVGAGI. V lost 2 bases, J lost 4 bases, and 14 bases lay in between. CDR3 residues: CASSYDLSGAYGYTF. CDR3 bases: TGTGCCAGCAGTTACGATCTTAGCGGAGCCTATGGCTACACCTTC.

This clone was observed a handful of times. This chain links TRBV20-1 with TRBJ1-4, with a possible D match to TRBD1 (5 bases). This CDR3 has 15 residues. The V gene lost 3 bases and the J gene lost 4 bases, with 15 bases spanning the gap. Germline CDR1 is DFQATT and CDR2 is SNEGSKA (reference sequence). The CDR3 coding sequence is TGCAGTGCTAGTCAAGGCGGGACCCTTAATGAAAAACTGTTTTTT. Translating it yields CSASQGGTLNEKLFF.

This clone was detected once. The CDR3 loop reads CASTPGQGASMGYTF. The CDR3 coding sequence is TGCGCCAGCACCCCGGGACAGGGGGCCAGTATGGGCTACACCTTC. J is TRBJ1-2 and V is TRBV5-1; 12 bases line up with TRBD1. Trimming took 6 bases from V and 8 from J; bases not matched to a gene: 11. The CDR3 covers 15 residues. The V gene's germline CDR1 is SGHRS and CDR2 YFSETQ. The full variable domain, its missing parts supplied by reference TRBV5-1 and TRBJ1-2, is KAGVTQTPRYLIKTRGQQVTLSCSPISGHRSVSWYQQTPGQGLQFLFEYFSETQRNKGNFPGRFSGRQFSNSRSEMNVSTLELGDSALYLCASTPGQGASMGYTFGSGTRLTVV.

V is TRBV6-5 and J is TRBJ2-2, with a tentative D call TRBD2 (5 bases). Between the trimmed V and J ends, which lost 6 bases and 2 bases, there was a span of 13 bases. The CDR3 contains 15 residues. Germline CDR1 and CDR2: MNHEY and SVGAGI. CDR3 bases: TGTGCCAGCAGCCGAGATGGACTTAACACCGGGGAGCTGTTTTTT. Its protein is CASSRDGLNTGELFF.

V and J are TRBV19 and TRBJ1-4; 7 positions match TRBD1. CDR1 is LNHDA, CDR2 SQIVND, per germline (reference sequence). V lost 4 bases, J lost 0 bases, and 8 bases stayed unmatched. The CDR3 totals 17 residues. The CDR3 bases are TGTGCCAGTAGTACCCGGGACAGATACACAACTAATGAAAAACTGTTTTTT. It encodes CASSTRDRYTTNEKLFF.

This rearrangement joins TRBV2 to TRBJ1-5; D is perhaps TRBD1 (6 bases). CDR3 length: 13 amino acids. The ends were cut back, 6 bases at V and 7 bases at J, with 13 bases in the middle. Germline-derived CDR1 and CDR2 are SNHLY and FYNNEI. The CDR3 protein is CASSRGAKQPQHF. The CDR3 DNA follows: TGTGCCAGCAGCCGGGGGGCGAAGCAGCCCCAGCATTTT.

CDR3: CSVGQGALETQYF. The CDR3 coding sequence is TGCAGCGTTGGTCAGGGGGCATTAGAGACCCAGTACTTC. The genes are TRBV29-1 and TRBJ2-5; TRBD1 matches at 8 bases. CDR1 and CDR2 from the germline V gene are SQVTM and ANQGSEA. J was trimmed by 4 bases and V by 4 bases; bases with no gene match: 5. The CDR3 is 13 residues long.

CDR3 sequence (DNA): TGTGCCACCAGTGAGGACGGACTAGGGGAGCTGTTTTTT. Encoded protein: CATSEDGLGELFF. The chain joins TRBV24-1 to TRBJ2-2; D might be TRBD2 (6 bases). CDR1 is KGHDR, CDR2 SFDVKD, per germline. Trimming shortened V by 4 bases and J by 8 bases, and 10 bases separated the two germline ends. The CDR3 is 13 residues long.

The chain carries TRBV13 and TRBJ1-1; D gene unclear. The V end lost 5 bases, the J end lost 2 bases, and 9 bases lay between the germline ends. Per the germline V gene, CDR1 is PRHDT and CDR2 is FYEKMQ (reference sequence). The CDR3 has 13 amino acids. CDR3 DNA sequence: TGTGCCAGCAGCCGTCGCGAAAACACTGAAGCTTTCTTT. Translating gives CASSRRENTEAFF.